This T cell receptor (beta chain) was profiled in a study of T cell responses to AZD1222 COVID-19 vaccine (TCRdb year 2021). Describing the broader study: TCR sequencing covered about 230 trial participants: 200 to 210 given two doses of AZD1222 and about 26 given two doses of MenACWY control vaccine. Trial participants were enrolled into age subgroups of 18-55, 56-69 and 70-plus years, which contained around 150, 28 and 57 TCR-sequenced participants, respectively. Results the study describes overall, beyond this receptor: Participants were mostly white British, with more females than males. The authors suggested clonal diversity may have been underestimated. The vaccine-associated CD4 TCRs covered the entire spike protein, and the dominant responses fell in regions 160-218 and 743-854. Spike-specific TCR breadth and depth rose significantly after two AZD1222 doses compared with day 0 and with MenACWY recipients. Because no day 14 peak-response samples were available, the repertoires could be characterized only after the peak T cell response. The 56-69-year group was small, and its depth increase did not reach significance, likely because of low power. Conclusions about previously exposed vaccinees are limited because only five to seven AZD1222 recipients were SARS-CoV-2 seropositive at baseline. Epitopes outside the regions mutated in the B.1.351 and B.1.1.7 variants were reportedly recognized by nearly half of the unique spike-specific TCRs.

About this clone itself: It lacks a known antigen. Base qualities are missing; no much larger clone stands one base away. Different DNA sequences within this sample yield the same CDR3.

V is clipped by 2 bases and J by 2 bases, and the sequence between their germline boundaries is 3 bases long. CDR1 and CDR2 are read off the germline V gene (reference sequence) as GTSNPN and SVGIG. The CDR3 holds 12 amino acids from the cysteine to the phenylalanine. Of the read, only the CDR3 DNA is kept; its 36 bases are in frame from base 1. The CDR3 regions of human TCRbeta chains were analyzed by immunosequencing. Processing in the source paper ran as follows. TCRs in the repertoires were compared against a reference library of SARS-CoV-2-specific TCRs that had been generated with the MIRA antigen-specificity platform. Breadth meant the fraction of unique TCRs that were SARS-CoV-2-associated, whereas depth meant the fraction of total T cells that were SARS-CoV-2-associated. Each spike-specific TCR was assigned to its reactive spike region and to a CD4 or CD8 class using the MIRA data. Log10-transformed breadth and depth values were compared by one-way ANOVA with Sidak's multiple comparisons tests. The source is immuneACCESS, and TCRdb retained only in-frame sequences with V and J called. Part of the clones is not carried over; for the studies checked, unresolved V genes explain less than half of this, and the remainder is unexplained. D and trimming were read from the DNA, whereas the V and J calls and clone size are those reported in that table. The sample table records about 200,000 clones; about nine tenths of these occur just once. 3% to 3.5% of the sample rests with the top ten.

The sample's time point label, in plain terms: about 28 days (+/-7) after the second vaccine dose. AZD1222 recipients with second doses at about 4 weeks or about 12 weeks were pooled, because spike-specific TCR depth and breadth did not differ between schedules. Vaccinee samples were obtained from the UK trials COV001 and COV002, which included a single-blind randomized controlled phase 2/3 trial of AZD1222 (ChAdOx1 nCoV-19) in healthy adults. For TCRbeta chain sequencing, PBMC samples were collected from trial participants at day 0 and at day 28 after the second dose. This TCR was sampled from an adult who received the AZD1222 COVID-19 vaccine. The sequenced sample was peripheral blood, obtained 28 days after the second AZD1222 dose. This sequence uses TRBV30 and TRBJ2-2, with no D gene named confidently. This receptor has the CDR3 CAWSTNTGELFF. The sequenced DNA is TGTGCCTGGAGTACAAACACCGGGGAGCTGTTTTTT.